Given below is one T cell receptor beta chain in context. TCRdb recomputed calls from the 5' RACE reads with MiXCR, one row per CDR3 protein. In the table there are approximately 550,000 distinct CDR3 sequences, under 25% of which are singletons. This sample stems from a study of identical twins. All donors were healthy, and all were Caucasian. With 3 bases removed from V and 4 bases from J, the gap between germline ends came to 10 bases. The CDR3 has 13 residues. The germline V gene encodes CDR1 MGHRA and CDR2 YSYEKL. The data were also submitted as part of a second study, on yellow fever vaccine responses in identical twins.

The receptor's source is a woman aged 18-29 years in good health. V and J are TRBV4-1 and TRBJ2-7, with D perhaps TRBD2 (6 bases). Input material: CD4+ T cells sorted from blood. CDR3 bases: TGCGCCAGCAGCCAGATTGGGACTTACGAGCAGTACTTC. Protein sequence: CASSQIGTYEQYF.